This record looks at one T cell receptor beta chain sequence and its context. The antigen remains unidentified. Researchers secured at least one pre-ART and at least two post-ART PBMC samples from each donor. This record comes from a study of long-term antiretroviral therapy in people with HIV. Study observations and caveats: Information on adherence to ART, viral resistance or therapy changes was unavailable. Among HIV repertoires, CDR3 length ranges were narrower than those of controls. The ART regimens used between the mid-2000s and the late 2010s may be less effective than current ones.

Trimming stripped 2 bases from V and 0 bases from J, with 18 bases between. Germline CDR1 and CDR2: SGHRS and YFSETQ. The CDR3 covers 19 residues. Sequencing relied on immunoSEQ assay v3.0, run at survey level. The table came from immunoSEQ multiplex PCR; TCRdb's copy has only in-frame clones and leaves some out. The top ten hold roughly 6.1% of the sample, which has 34,000 or so clones, roughly 80% seen once. The rearrangement links TRBV5-1 to TRBJ2-6; tentative D call: TRBD1 (5 bases). Here the sequenced sample was unsorted PBMCs, taken 0.6 years after starting antiretroviral therapy. The sequence was obtained from a young man with HIV. CDR3 loop: CASSLWGRLTISGANVLTF. The DNA for the CDR3 is TGCGCCAGCAGCTTATGGGGCCGTCTCACCATCTCTGGGGCCAACGTCCTGACTTTC.